These 25 T cell receptor beta chains came from one sample sequenced in a study of PD-1 blockade in classical Hodgkin lymphoma. Using immunoSEQ multiplex PCR, the repertoire was profiled, and TCRdb retains in-frame clones only, with some absent. Of under 20,000 clones in the sample, more than 80% were seen once. All patients relapsed after autologous stem cell transplantation, and brentuximab vedotin exposure varied. The sample consisted of peripheral blood mononuclear cells (PBMCs), taken before the second cycle of nivolumab. The receptors were gathered from a human donor with classical Hodgkin lymphoma.

The table lists this clone with a count of one. The chain recombines TRBV7-2 with TRBJ2-7, with 8 bases that match TRBD2. CDR1 SGHTA and CDR2 FQGNSA come from the germline V gene. V lost 0 bases to trimming and J lost 5 bases; unmatched junction nucleotides: 6. The CDR3 extends over 15 amino acids. The CDR3 DNA reads as TGTGCCAGCAGCTTAGCTGGGACTAGTAGGGACGAGCAGTACTTC. This encodes CASSLAGTSRDEQYF.

This chain joins TRBV5-1 and TRBJ2-1, with 7 bases matching TRBD2. The germline V gene has CDR1 SGHRS and CDR2 YFSETQ. V was pared by 2 bases and J by 2 bases, with 4 bases of the junction left unmatched. The CDR3 loop spans 15 amino acids. The CDR3 sequence is CASSFGGGTYNEQFF. DNA of the CDR3: TGCGCCAGCAGCTTCGGCGGGGGTACCTACAATGAGCAGTTCTTC. Full variable domain (remainder filled in from reference TRBV5-1 and TRBJ2-1): KAGVTQTPRYLIKTRGQQVTLSCSPISGHRSVSWYQQTPGQGLQFLFEYFSETQRNKGNFPGRFSGRQFSNSRSEMNVSTLELGDSALYLCASSFGGGTYNEQFFGPGTRLTVL.

The chain links TRBV5-1 to TRBJ2-7; TRBD2 aligns across 7 bases. This CDR3 is 16 amino acids long. V lost 4 bases, J lost 5 bases, and 15 bases stayed unmatched. Germline loops: CDR1 SGHRS, CDR2 YFSETQ. This chain's CDR3 is CASSPFGRTGGDEQYF. As DNA, the CDR3 is TGCGCCAGCAGCCCCTTCGGTCGGACGGGGGGAGACGAGCAGTACTTC.

The CDR3 DNA is TGTGCCAGCAGCTCCGATACCTTTTACTATGGCTACACCTTC. Protein product: CASSSDTFYYGYTF. This chain uses TRBV7-9 with TRBJ1-2; no definite D call. The length of the CDR3 is 14 residues. V was pared by 4 bases and J by 3 bases, with 12 bases between. Germline V gene lookup returns CDR1 SEHNR and CDR2 FQNEAQ (reference sequence).

The table lists this clone with a few counts. This chain uses TRBV28 with TRBJ1-6; 7 bases line up with TRBD1. Germline CDR1 reads MDHEN; CDR2 reads SYDVKM. With V trimmed by 5 bases and J by 10 bases, 11 bases remained unmatched. CDR3 length: 15 residues. This CDR3 reads CASSPATGSWSPLHF. The CDR3 DNA reads TGTGCCAGCAGTCCCGCGACAGGGAGTTGGTCACCCCTCCACTTT.

In its sample, this clone was seen once. The J gene is TRBJ2-3, the V gene TRBV5-1, with 10 bases that match TRBD1. The germline gives CDR1 SGHRS, CDR2 YFSETQ. The J segment lost 2 bases and the V segment lost 4 bases, leaving 4 bases of the junction unmatched. The CDR3 contains 15 residues. This CDR3 is CASSLTGGITDTQYF. CDR3 bases: TGCGCCAGCAGCCTGACAGGGGGCATCACAGATACGCAGTATTTT.

The V and J genes are TRBV2 and TRBJ2-7; D assignment may be TRBD1 or TRBD2 (5 bases each). Trimming stripped 7 bases from V and 4 bases from J, with 11 bases between. Germline CDR1 and CDR2: SNHLY and FYNNEI. The CDR3 covers 12 residues. CDR3 amino acids: CASMQGVYEQYF. The CDR3 DNA is TGTGCCAGCATGCAGGGAGTATACGAGCAGTACTTC.

This clone was detected a few times. J is TRBJ2-7 and V is TRBV7-3; D remains ambiguous. The CDR3 loop spans 14 amino acids. The germline V gene has CDR1 SGHTA and CDR2 FQGTGA. V was clipped by 1 base and J by 2 bases, with 9 bases between them. Here the CDR3 DNA reads TGTGCCAGCAGCTTAAAATACGGCGCCTACGAGCAGTACTTC. Translating gives CASSLKYGAYEQYF.

In this sample, this clone turned up a few times. The chain uses TRBV6-6 and TRBJ1-1, with 8 bases that match TRBD1. The CDR3 consists of 16 residues. Trimming took 4 bases from V and 0 from J; bases not matched to a gene: 7. Germline CDR1 is MNHNY and CDR2 is SVGAGI (reference sequence). The CDR3 sequence: CASSFLTGAMNTEAFF. As DNA, the CDR3 is TGTGCCAGCAGTTTCCTGACAGGGGCCATGAACACTGAAGCTTTCTTT.

The CDR3 region has the DNA TGTGCCAGCAGCAGGGGACAGGGCTACAATGAGCAGTTCTTC. Translating it yields CASSRGQGYNEQFF. This chain uses TRBV5-6 with TRBJ2-1; 9 bases fit TRBD1. V was clipped by 4 bases and J by 3 bases; unmatched bases: 2. From germline, CDR1 is SGHDT and CDR2 YYEEEE. The CDR3 sequence is 14 residues long.

The chain has TRBV12-2 and TRBJ2-3; TRBD2, the table's D call, lacks a check against the DNA. TRBV12-2 is a pseudogene segment. The CDR3 covers 14 residues. The CDR3 loop is CASRPRDSSDTQYF. CDR3 coding DNA: TGTGCAAGTCGCCCTCGGGACTCCTCGGATACGCAGTATTTT.

This chain links TRBV4-1 with TRBJ1-1; D gene unclear. CDR1 is MGHRA, CDR2 YSYEKL, per germline. V was clipped by 2 bases and J by 3 bases, with 7 bases between them. The CDR3 is 13 residues long. CDR3 coding DNA: TGCGCCAGCAGCCAAACGGATTACACTGAAGCTTTCTTT. Protein: CASSQTDYTEAFF.

Remarks on this clone: One junction end disagrees with the germline gene, perhaps due to a read error. This sequence joins TRBV5-1 and TRBJ1-6; TRBD1 might be the D (5 bases). CDR1 and CDR2 (germline): SGHRS, YFSETQ. The CDR3 runs 14 residues. The CDR3 nucleotides are TGCGCCAGCAGATTGGGAGGGGATAATTCACCCCTCCACTTT. It translates to CASRLGGDNSPLHF.

This clone was seen just once. The rearrangement links TRBV2 to TRBJ1-2; D possibly corresponds to TRBD1 (6 bases). The CDR3 is 15 residues long. With 3 bases removed from V and 6 bases from J, the gap between germline ends came to 17 bases. Germline assignment: CDR1 SNHLY and CDR2 FYNNEI. CDR3 residues: CASSDAWGQLNGYTF. The CDR3, as DNA: TGTGCCAGCAGTGATGCTTGGGGGCAATTAAATGGCTACACCTTC.

V is TRBV7-2 and J is TRBJ2-7; TRBD1 or TRBD2 may be the D gene (5 bases each). Looked up from germline, CDR1 is SGHTA and CDR2 is FQGNSA. The CDR3 consists of 13 residues. The ends were cut back, 5 bases at V and 2 bases at J, with 10 bases in the middle. CDR3 sequence (DNA): TGTGCCAGCAGCCGGGACGCAGCCTACGAGCAGTACTTC. This translates into CASSRDAAYEQYF.

The J gene is TRBJ2-2, the V gene TRBV12-5; D gene unclear. This CDR3 contains 11 residues. CDR1 and CDR2 (germline): LGHNT, FRNRAP. V was cut by 6 bases and J by 4 bases, with 3 bases left in between. The CDR3 bases are TGTGCTAGTGGGCTCACCGGGGAGCTGTTTTTT. Translated, it gives CASGLTGELFF.

This clone appeared a single time. The gene calls are TRBV12-5 and TRBJ2-7; 7 bases match TRBD2. V shed 4 bases, J shed 3 bases, and the junction held 6 bases outside the gene matches. This CDR3 is built from 14 residues. Germline CDR1 and CDR2: LGHNT and FRNRAP. The CDR3 nucleotides are TGTGCTAGTGGTTCTGGGAGGGTAAGCTACGAGCAGTACTTC. Amino acids: CASGSGRVSYEQYF.

The chain combines TRBV7-9 with TRBJ1-4; possibly TRBD1 for D (5 bases). Germline CDR1 is SEHNR and CDR2 is FQNEAQ (reference sequence). V lost 6 bases, J lost 5 bases, and 16 bases lay in between. This CDR3 region has 15 residues. CDR3 loop: CASSGVRQTNEKLFF. The DNA for the CDR3 is TGTGCCAGCAGTGGGGTGCGACAGACGAATGAAAAACTGTTTTTT. Full variable domain (remainder filled in from reference TRBV7-9 and TRBJ1-4): DTGVSQNPRHKITKRGQNVTFRCDPISEHNRLYWYRQTLGQGPEFLTYFQNEAQLEKSRLLSDRFSAERPKGSFSTLEIQRTEQGDSAMYLCASSGVRQTNEKLFFGSGTQLSVL.

Comments on this clone: The junction and the germline gene differ at one end; a read error may be behind it. The chain is built from TRBV20-1 and TRBJ2-1; tentatively, D is TRBD2 (5 bases). Germline V gene lookup returns CDR1 DFQATT and CDR2 SNEGSKA (reference sequence). CDR3 length equals 11 residues. CDR3 bases: TGCAGTGCTAGATCCGTCGAGGGTATGGTCTTC. It is translated as CSARSVEGMVF.

This chain joins TRBV6-5 and TRBJ2-7; no clear D gene. This CDR3 has 11 residues. The V gene's germline CDR1 is MNHEY and CDR2 SVGAGI. Trimming took off 8 bases at V and 4 bases at J, with 9 bases between the two ends. The CDR3 loop is CASSNGYEQYF. CDR3 in DNA: TGTGCCAGCTCTAACGGTTACGAGCAGTACTTC.

A single count supports this clone. The chain carries TRBV5-1 and TRBJ2-7; 11 nucleotides agree with TRBD1. The V and J ends lost 0 bases and 6 bases, in that order; junction bases with no gene match: 5. CDR1 and CDR2 (germline): SGHRS, YFSETQ. The CDR3 loop spans 15 amino acids. CDR3 sequence: CASSLDGQGAGEQYF. The DNA for the CDR3 is TGCGCCAGCAGCTTGGACGGACAGGGGGCTGGCGAGCAGTACTTC.

The rearrangement uses TRBV7-9 and TRBJ2-1; 9 nucleotides agree with TRBD2. The CDR3 runs to 14 residues. Germline CDR1 reads SEHNR; CDR2 reads FQNEAQ (reference sequence). The V segment lost 3 bases and the J segment 7 bases; nucleotides outside the gene matches: 4. The CDR3 coding sequence is TGTGCCAGCAGCTTGGAGACTAGCGGTAATGAGCAGTTCTTC. Residues: CASSLETSGNEQFF. Supplemented by reference TRBV7-9 and TRBJ2-1, the full variable domain reads DTGVSQNPRHKITKRGQNVTFRCDPISEHNRLYWYRQTLGQGPEFLTYFQNEAQLEKSRLLSDRFSAERPKGSFSTLEIQRTEQGDSAMYLCASSLETSGNEQFFGPGTRLTVL.

The V and J genes are TRBV5-8 and TRBJ1-2, with D tentatively TRBD1 (5 bases). V lost 4 bases and J 3 bases, leaving 13 bases between the germline ends. The germline CDR1 and CDR2 sequences are SGHTS and YDEGEE. CDR3 length equals 14 residues. The CDR3 bases are TGTGCCAGCAGCCCCCTGGGACCTTACTATGGCTACACCTTC. Protein product: CASSPLGPYYGYTF.

CDR3 DNA: TGCGCCAGCAGCATCCAGGGAACCCTCAGCTCTGGGGCCAACGTCCTGACTTTC. Translation: CASSIQGTLSSGANVLTF. This chain uses TRBV5-1 with TRBJ2-6, with D possibly matching TRBD1 (5 bases). Trimming removed 4 bases from V and 0 bases from J, with 17 bases in between. The CDR3 runs to 18 residues. The germline CDR1 and CDR2 sequences are SGHRS and YFSETQ.

V usage is TRBV7-9 and J usage is TRBJ1-2, with 9 bases lining up with TRBD1. CDR1 is SEHNR and CDR2 is FQNEAQ in the germline V gene (reference sequence). The CDR3 spans 15 residues. V lost 5 bases, J lost 1 base, and 5 bases stayed unmatched. The CDR3, as DNA: TGTGCCAGCAGCGACAGGGGGTCGGGTAACTATGGCTACACCTTC. Translated: CASSDRGSGNYGYTF.